A single sample is the source of the 8 T cell receptor beta chains below, sequenced in a study of blood T cells in healthy people across ages. A sample-barcoded 5' primer and a J-beta primer mix were used in a second PCR of about 6 to 11 cycles. TCRdb re-called the 5' RACE reads through MiXCR, storing one row per CDR3 protein. The data show about 780,000 distinct CDR3 sequences, approximately 24% seen once. This same sample was also taken into another study, of T cells of mothers and their children.

Input material: blood. These receptors were taken from a boy under 18 in good health.

V usage is TRBV10-3 and J usage is TRBJ1-1, with D perhaps TRBD1 (5 bases). Between the trimmed V and J ends, which lost 4 bases and 0 bases, there was a span of 9 bases. There are 14 residues in the CDR3. Germline CDR1 and CDR2: ENHRY and SYGVKD. In nucleotides, the CDR3 is TGTGCCATCAGTGGGGGGAATCTGAACACTGAAGCTTTCTTT. Translating it yields CAISGGNLNTEAFF.

This chain uses TRBV6-2 or TRBV6-3 with TRBJ2-3, with 11 positions matching TRBD1. V was clipped by 4 bases and J by 2 bases; unmatched bases: 5. Germline V gene lookup returns CDR1 MNHEY and CDR2 SVGEGT. This CDR3 contains 16 residues. The CDR3 sequence is CASSSGQGAYTDTQYF. The CDR3 nucleotides read TGTGCCAGCAGTTCCGGACAGGGGGCCTACACAGATACGCAGTATTTT.

A few counts support this clonotype. The chain combines TRBV3-1 with TRBJ2-2; a possible D gene is TRBD1 (6 bases). There are 13 residues in the CDR3. Germline V lookup: CDR1 LGHDT, CDR2 YNNKEL (reference sequence). With 1 base removed from V and 6 bases from J, the gap between germline ends came to 6 bases. This CDR3 reads CASSQGTAGELFF. In DNA, the CDR3 is TGTGCCAGCAGCCAAGGGACAGCCGGGGAGCTGTTTTTT.

The V call is TRBV27, the J call TRBJ2-5; 8 bases map to TRBD1. V shed 6 bases and J 1 base; nucleotides not matched to a gene: 19. Per the germline V gene, CDR1 is MNHEY and CDR2 is SMNVEV (reference sequence). This CDR3 contains 19 residues. The DNA of the CDR3 is TGTGCCAGCAGACGCTCCCCGCATCAGGGGGCCTTCACCCAAGAGACCCAGTACTTC. Its protein product is CASRRSPHQGAFTQETQYF.

The genes are TRBV29-1 and TRBJ2-5, with TRBD1 matching over 8 bases. The CDR3 sequence is 13 residues long. With V trimmed by 4 bases and J by 2 bases, 3 bases remained unmatched. Germline V CDR1 and CDR2: SQVTM, ANQGSEA. The CDR3 nucleotides read TGCAGCGTTGGAGACAGGGGTCAAGAGACCCAGTACTTC. This sequence encodes CSVGDRGQETQYF. Looking up the rest from reference TRBV29-1 and TRBJ2-5 gives the full variable domain: SAVISQKPSRDICQRGTSLTIQCQVDSQVTMMFWYRQQPGQSLTLIATANQGSEATYESGFVIDKFPISRPNLTFSTLTVSNMSPEDSSIYLCSVGDRGQETQYFGPGTRLLVL.

This clonotype showed up just a few times. The chain employs TRBV2 and TRBJ1-1; 9 nucleotides align to TRBD1. The V and J ends lost 4 bases and 0 bases, in that order; junction bases with no gene match: 0. The CDR3 covers 14 residues. Germline V gives CDR1 SNHLY, CDR2 FYNNEI. CDR3 DNA: TGTGCCAGCAGTGGACAGGGGGTGAACACTGAAGCTTTCTTT. Its translation is CASSGQGVNTEAFF.

V usage is TRBV6-5 and J usage is TRBJ1-1; D remains ambiguous. The CDR3 covers 11 residues. Trimming took off 5 bases at V and 7 bases at J, with 8 bases between the two ends. Germline CDR1 is MNHEY and CDR2 is SVGAGI. Written as DNA, the CDR3 is TGTGCCAGCAGTGATAGAAATGAAGCTTTCTTT. Protein product: CASSDRNEAFF.

The rearrangement joins TRBV5-1 to TRBJ1-2; 7 nucleotides match TRBD1. This CDR3 comprises 15 residues. Unmatched junction bases numbered 3, after V lost 0 bases and J lost 1 base. CDR1 and CDR2 (germline): SGHRS, YFSETQ. CDR3 residues: CASSLDRGINYGYTF. In DNA form, the CDR3 reads TGCGCCAGCAGCTTGGACAGGGGAATTAACTATGGCTACACCTTC.